The clone carrying this T cell receptor beta chain was recorded a few times. The sample originates from a study of post-analysis software for immune sequencing data. The TCR beta cDNA libraries contained unique molecular identifiers. TCRdb independently ran MiXCR on the PCR reads; one entry per CDR3 protein. Counted here are roughly 600,000 distinct CDR3 sequences, roughly 45% occurring once; the ten biggest clones make up around 1.7%. This receptor was taken from a girl aged 5-17 years with multiple sclerosis. Sequencing used blood.

For the CDR3, the DNA is TGTGCCACCAGTGATACCGGGACTAGTGGGTACGAGCAGTACTTC. This translates into CATSDTGTSGYEQYF. The chain has TRBV24-1 and TRBJ2-5; TRBD2 agrees at 8 bases. The better agreement between TRBJ2-7 and the DNA end casts doubt on the J call. The CDR3 has 15 residues. From germline, CDR1 is KGHDR and CDR2 SFDVKD.